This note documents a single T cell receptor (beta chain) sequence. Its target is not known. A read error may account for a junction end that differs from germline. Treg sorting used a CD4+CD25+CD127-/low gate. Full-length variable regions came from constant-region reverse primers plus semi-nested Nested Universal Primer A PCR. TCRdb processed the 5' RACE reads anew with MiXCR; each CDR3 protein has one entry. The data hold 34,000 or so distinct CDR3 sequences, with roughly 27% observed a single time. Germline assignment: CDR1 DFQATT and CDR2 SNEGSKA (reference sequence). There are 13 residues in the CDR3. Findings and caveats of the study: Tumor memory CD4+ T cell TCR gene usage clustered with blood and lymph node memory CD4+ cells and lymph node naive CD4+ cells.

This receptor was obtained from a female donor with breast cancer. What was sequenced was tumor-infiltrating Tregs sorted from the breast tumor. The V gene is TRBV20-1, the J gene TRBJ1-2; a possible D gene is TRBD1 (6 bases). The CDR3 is CSVRAGVDYGYTF. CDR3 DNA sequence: TGCAGTGTTAGAGCAGGGGTGGACTATGGCTACACCTTC.